This TCR beta chain was captured in a study of blood T cell repertoires in COVID-19. Overall study context: Some COVID-19 samples were acute and others convalescent; all came from the United States, Italy and Spain.

This CDR3 spans 13 amino acids. Germline V gene lookup returns CDR1 SGHTA and CDR2 FQGNSA. The V gene lost 5 bases and the J gene lost 4 bases, with 11 bases spanning the gap. Recruitment covered under 25 US areas and drew participants whose ages spanned roughly 18 to 100 years. Either two negative PCRs, clearance, or symptom resolution qualified Cohort 3 donors as recovered. Some clones are missing from TCRdb's copy, which holds only in-frame ones; the method was immunoSEQ multiplex PCR. This table holds around 180,000 clones, approximately 80% found once. The chain employs TRBV7-2 and TRBJ1-2; D gene unclear. The clonotype comes from a man in his forties or fifties who had recovered from COVID-19. What was sequenced was PBMCs or T cells enriched from blood (not recorded which). The CDR3 spells CASSPGIAYGYTF. The CDR3 DNA reads TGTGCCAGCAGCCCCGGAATAGCCTATGGCTACACCTTC.